Listed below are T cell receptor beta chains from one sample, sequenced in a study of T cell responses to AZD1222 COVID-19 vaccine. Profiled with immunoSEQ multiplex PCR; TCRdb holds only in-frame clones, not every one. The sample lists over 100,000 clones, about 82% occurring once. Sequencing used peripheral blood, obtained on day 0 of AZD1222 vaccination. The receptors come from an adult in good health. Both conserved end residues are part of each CDR3. Fields, in order: D gene, clone size, V gene, J gene, CDR3 DNA, CDR3 protein. D genes are given only for firm matches. For some rows the clone size is stated as once, few or many, or as a class when expanded; others skip it.

>-|few|TRBV28|TRBJ2-7
TGTGCCAGCATCTCAGGGGGACTAGGGTCCCACGAGCAGTACTTC
CASISGGLGSHEQYF
>-|-|TRBV21-1|TRBJ1-5
-
CASSVGQGINQPQHF
>TRBD1|-|TRBV7-9|TRBJ1-1
TGTGCCAGCAGCTTCAACCAAGACAGGGACGGCACTGAAGCTTTCTTT
CASSFNQDRDGTEAFF
>-|-|TRBV15|TRBJ1-5
TGTGCCACCAGCAGAGATAGAGGGCAGCCCCAGCATTTT
CATSRDRGQPQHF
>-|-|TRBV27|TRBJ2-7
TGTGCCAGCAGCCCCAGGGGACTTAGCTCCTACGAGCAGTACTTC
CASSPRGLSSYEQYF
>-|-|TRBV7-9|TRBJ1-5
TGTGCCAGCAGACCTGACGGGGGCAATCAGCCCCAGCATTTT
CASRPDGGNQPQHF
>-|-|TRBV19|TRBJ1-3
TGTGCCAGTCGGGGTGGTAGCTCTGGAAACACCATATATTTT
CASRGGSSGNTIYF
>TRBD2|few|TRBV27|TRBJ2-7
TGTGCCAGCACCTCAAGCGGGGGGGCCCCCGAGCAGTACTTC
CASTSSGGAPEQYF
>TRBD2|-|TRBV15|TRBJ2-1
TGTGCCACCAGCACTGGGACTAGCGGGGGAAGGGATGAGCAGTTCTTC
CATSTGTSGGRDEQFF
>-|-|TRBV3-1/TRBV3-2|TRBJ2-3
TGTGCCAGCAGCCAAGATCCGCGCGGGGAGCCAAATACGCAGTATTTT
CASSQDPRGEPNTQYF
>TRBD2|once|TRBV9|TRBJ2-3
TGTGCCAGCAGCGTAGCCGTGGGAACTAGCGTAAGCACAGATACGCAGTATTTT
CASSVAVGTSVSTDTQYF
>TRBD1|-|TRBV4-3|TRBJ1-4
TGCGCCAGCAGCCAAAATCCGGGACAGGCGGGTGAAAAACTGTTTTTT
CASSQNPGQAGEKLFF
>TRBD2|-|TRBV9|TRBJ2-1
TGTGCCAGCAGCGTAGGACTAGCGGGTTACAATGAGCAGTTCTTC
CASSVGLAGYNEQFF
>TRBD1|once|TRBV6-6|TRBJ1-1
TGTGCCAGCAGCCATCGGACAGGGGGGAACACTGAAGCTTTCTTT
CASSHRTGGNTEAFF
>-|-|TRBV4-1|TRBJ2-5
TGCGCCAGCAGCCTAACTCGAGGGGGGGCCGAGACCCAGTACTTC
CASSLTRGGAETQYF
>-|-|TRBV27|TRBJ2-5
TGTGCCAGCAGCCCAGATCGGGGTGCCCAGTACTTC
CASSPDRGAQYF
>TRBD2|-|TRBV5-1|TRBJ2-7
TGCGCCAGCAGCTTGTCAGCGGGAGGGGACGAGCAGTACTTC
CASSLSAGGDEQYF
>TRBD1|-|TRBV27|TRBJ2-1
TGTGCCAGCAGCCTCCGGGACAGGGGAGTGAATGAGCAGTTCTTC
CASSLRDRGVNEQFF
>-|-|TRBV13|TRBJ1-5
TGTGCCAGCAGCTTCGGGGGGGGAAGCAATCAGCCCCAGCATTTT
CASSFGGGSNQPQHF
>TRBD2|-|TRBV7-9|TRBJ2-1
TGTGCCAGCAGCTTACGAGGCGGGGGAGAATACAATGAGCAGTTCTTC
CASSLRGGGEYNEQFF
>TRBD1|-|TRBV4-1|TRBJ2-3
TGCGCCAGCAGCCAAGTAGCGGACAGGGAAACAGATACGCAGTATTTT
CASSQVADRETDTQYF
>TRBD1|-|TRBV6-5|TRBJ2-1
TGTGCCAGCAGCTTGGACAGGGTAGCTCGGCAGTTCTTC
CASSLDRVARQFF
>TRBD1|-|TRBV5-6|TRBJ2-7
TGTGCCAGCAGCTTGGGACAGGGTTGGGACGAGCAGTACTTC
CASSLGQGWDEQYF
>-|-|TRBV10-1|TRBJ2-3
TGCGCCAGCAGTGAGGTAGAGGGAAAAGATACGCAGTATTTT
CASSEVEGKDTQYF
>-|-|TRBV7-8|TRBJ2-7
TGTGCCAGCACCACCCTCCACGCGCGCGAGCAGTACTTC
CASTTLHAREQYF
>-|-|TRBV15|TRBJ1-5
TGTGCCACCAGCGCCACGGGAGGGTATGGCAATCAGCCCCAGCATTTT
CATSATGGYGNQPQHF
>-|-|TRBV24-1|TRBJ1-1
TGTGCCACCAGTGATTTCAGGGAGGGGCGGACTGAAGCTTTCTTT
CATSDFREGRTEAFF
>TRBD2|-|TRBV5-1|TRBJ2-1
TGCGCCAGCAGCTTGGGACCGGGACTAGCGGGAGACAATGAGCAGTTCTTC
CASSLGPGLAGDNEQFF
>-|-|TRBV25-1|TRBJ2-2
TGTGCCAGCAGTCAACACACCGGGGAGCTGTTTTTT
CASSQHTGELFF
>-|-|TRBV27|TRBJ2-7
TGTGCCAGCAGTGGGTCCGAGCAGTACTTC
CASSGSEQYF
>TRBD2|-|TRBV7-2|TRBJ2-5
TGTGCCAGCAGCTTTCTAGCGGGGAAAGAGACCCAGTACTTC
CASSFLAGKETQYF
>TRBD1|-|TRBV11-2|TRBJ2-7
TGTGCCAGCAGCCCAGGGACAGGGGGCTACGAGCAGTACTTC
CASSPGTGGYEQYF
>TRBD2|-|TRBV19|TRBJ2-2
TGTGCCAGTAGTACCCCGGGACTAGCGGGGGGGAACACCGGGGAGCTGTTTTTT
CASSTPGLAGGNTGELFF